The T cell receptor beta chain under discussion was sequenced for a study of shared clonotypes between healthy human individuals (dated by TCRdb to the early 2020s). About the study as a whole: A couple of women and three men aged 18 to 49 years were included in the cohort. For each donor, CD4 naive and CD4 memory were each run on three plates, CD8 naive on two plates, and CD8 memory on one plate. Blood TCR repertoires of 5 or 6 healthy adults were deeply sequenced to estimate repertoire size and the extent of clonotype sharing between individuals. To increase sequencing depth and limit assay-specific biases, TCR repertoire library preparation and sequencing were carried out by different laboratories using diverse techniques. Leukapheresis yielded between about 0.9 and 8.9 billion PBMCs per donor. The full study reports these points: Higher generation probabilities were observed for clonotypes shared by all four sorted-subset donors than for non-shared clonotypes. Roughly 5% of naive CD4, 3% to 4% of naive CD8, around 2.3% of memory CD4, and 0.35% to 0.5% of memory CD8 clonotypes were shared across several donors. Incomplete sequencing was indicated by rarefaction of sorted-subset datasets, despite the large sequencing depth. Pairwise subsampling indicated that sequencing depth was expected to affect the degree of clonotype sharing among donors. Sampling was restricted to blood, and TCR repertoires in tissue are likely to differ from TCR repertoires in blood. Larger estimated clonotype richness was generally found for naive subsets than for memory subsets. Because the study included only a small number of donors, the genetic and exposure-history diversity represented was limited.

As regards this clone: Its cognate antigen has yet to be identified. No much larger clone exists at a distance of one base, and base qualities are not known.

The donors were healthy, HIV-negative adults with no recently reported acute infections or vaccinations. Every donor was a Caucasian adult residing in Nashville, Tennessee, USA. CD4+ T cells were enriched by magnetic negative selection, after which naive cells were positively selected on CD45RA and the negative fraction was taken as the memory subset. After blood collection by leukapheresis, PBMCs were isolated using Ficoll-Histopaque density gradient centrifugation and then cryopreserved in the vapor phase of liquid nitrogen. Purity and quantity of every magnetically sorted T cell population were checked by analytical flow cytometry. Each sorted fraction had its genomic DNA isolated and then quantified by UV absorbance on a Nanodrop 2000c. Using the deep immunoSEQ assay, multiplex PCR amplified TCR CDR3 regions from genomic DNA. Genomic DNA extracted from each cell subset was distributed evenly over all wells of several immunoSEQ 96-well plates, and each plate served as one replicate. For sorted subsets, each replicate PCR was loaded with approximately 200 ng genomic DNA, equivalent to about 30,000 T cell genomes. The purified libraries were quantified using a Qubit 3.0 fluorometer, sized with a Bioanalyzer 2100, and then quantified again using the KAPA Library Quantification kit. Every immunoSEQ 96-well plate was sequenced on a dedicated single-read 150-cycle Illumina NextSeq 550 flow cell. The paper's data handling went like this. Because the immunoSEQ output included only junctional sequences and no quality scores, the filtering could not be the same as the filtering used for full-length reads. To assign V/J genes and CDR3, sequences were annotated against IMGT germline references using PyIR, a Python wrapper for IgBLAST v1.9. Reads were filtered out if the reads had weak V/J assignments (E-value above 1e-6), no CDR3, stop codons, out-of-frame junctions, or ambiguous translated residues. V3J clonotypes were defined as sequences sharing the same inferred V gene, J gene, and CDR3 amino acid sequence. Percentage overlap between repertoires was calculated by dividing the number of shared unique clonotypes by the size of the smaller repertoire. Repertoire richness was assessed with RTK rarefaction, the Chao1 estimator, and Recon v2.1 estimates of unobserved clonotypes. Generation probabilities were computed with OLGA for all TCRbeta clonotypes obtained by the gDNA method from several donors. The clones in this table, taken by TCRdb from immuneACCESS, are in-frame only. Not every clone is retained; where verified, under half of the shortfall comes from an unresolved V gene, and the cause of the rest is unknown. The V and J calls and clone size were taken over from that table, and D and trimming were inferred from the DNA. Counted in this sample were about 1.1 million clones; 70% to 80% of them appeared once. 0.5% to 0.6% of the sample comes from the top ten.

The TCR was taken from a man younger than 30 in good health. Some clones in this sample may be carry-over from other donors' samples. The sample taken for sequencing was memory CD4+ T cells from PBMCs. This specimen's cell subset or site label, interpreted: CD45RA-negative fraction.

Here the CDR3 is given as CATAGSMNTEAFF. In nucleotides, the sequence is TGTGCCACCGCAGGGTCGATGAACACTGAAGCTTTCTTT. Recombination linked TRBV14 to TRBJ1-1, and TRBD1 may be the D gene, going by 5 matching bases. Based on the germline V gene, the CDR1 and CDR2 sequences are SGHDN and FVKESK. Inclusive of the bounding cysteine and phenylalanine, the CDR3 is 13 residues long. The only DNA kept is the CDR3, 39 bases in frame from the first base. V and J lose 10 bases and 0 bases, and a span of 12 bases separates them. Beyond the CDR3, the reference TRBV14 and TRBJ1-1 genes provide the residues; the full variable domain reads: EAGVTQFPSHSVIEKGQTVTLRCDPISGHDNLYWYRRVMGKEIKFLLHFVKESKQDESGMPNNRFLAERTGGTYSTLKVQPAELEDSGVYFCATAGSMNTEAFFGQGTRLTVV.